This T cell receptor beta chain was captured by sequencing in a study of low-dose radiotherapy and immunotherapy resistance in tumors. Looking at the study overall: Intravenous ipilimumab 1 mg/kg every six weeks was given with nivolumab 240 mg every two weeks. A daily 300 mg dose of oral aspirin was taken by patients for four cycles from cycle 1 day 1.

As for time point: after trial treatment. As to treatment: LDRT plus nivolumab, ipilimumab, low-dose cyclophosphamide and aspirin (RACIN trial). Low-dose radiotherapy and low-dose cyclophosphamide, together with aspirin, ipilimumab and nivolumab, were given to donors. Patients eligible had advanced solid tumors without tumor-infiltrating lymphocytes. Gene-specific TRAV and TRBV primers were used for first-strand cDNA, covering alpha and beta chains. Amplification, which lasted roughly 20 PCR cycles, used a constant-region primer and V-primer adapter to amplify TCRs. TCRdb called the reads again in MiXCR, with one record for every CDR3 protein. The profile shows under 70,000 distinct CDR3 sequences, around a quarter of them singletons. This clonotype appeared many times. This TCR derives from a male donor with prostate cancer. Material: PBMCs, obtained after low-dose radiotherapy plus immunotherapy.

CDR3 DNA sequence: TGCAGCGTGGCGGGACAGGGGGGTGGTGAGCAGTTCTTC. Protein: CSVAGQGGGEQFF. This chain connects TRBV29-1 to TRBJ2-1, with 11 bases fitting TRBD1. The germline V gene has CDR1 SQVTM and CDR2 ANQGSEA. The trim removed 6 bases at V and 9 bases at J, leaving 7 bases unmatched. The CDR3 totals 13 residues.